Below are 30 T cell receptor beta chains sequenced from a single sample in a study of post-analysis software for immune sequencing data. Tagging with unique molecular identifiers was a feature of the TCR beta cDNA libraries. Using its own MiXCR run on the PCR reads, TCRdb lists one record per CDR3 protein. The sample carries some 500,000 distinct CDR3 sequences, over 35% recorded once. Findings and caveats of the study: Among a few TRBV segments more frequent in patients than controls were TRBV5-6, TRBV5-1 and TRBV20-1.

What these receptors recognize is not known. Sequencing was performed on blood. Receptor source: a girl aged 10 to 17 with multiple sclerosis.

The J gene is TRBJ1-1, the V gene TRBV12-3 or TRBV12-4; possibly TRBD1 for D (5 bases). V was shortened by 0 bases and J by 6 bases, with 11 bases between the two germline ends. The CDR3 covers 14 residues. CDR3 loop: CASSLAAGFAEAFF. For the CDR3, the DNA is TGTGCCAGCAGTTTAGCGGCAGGGTTCGCTGAAGCTTTCTTT.

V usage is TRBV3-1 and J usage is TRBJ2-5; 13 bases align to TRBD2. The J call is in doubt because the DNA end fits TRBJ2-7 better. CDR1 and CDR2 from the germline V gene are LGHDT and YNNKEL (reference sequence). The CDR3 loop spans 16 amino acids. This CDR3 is CASSQGEWTSGSEQYF. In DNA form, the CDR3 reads TGTGCCAGCAGCCAAGGTGAATGGACTAGCGGGAGCGAGCAGTACTTC.

The CDR3 protein is CASSVGENEQFF. CDR3 sequence (DNA): TGTGCCAGCAGCGTAGGGGAGAATGAGCAGTTCTTC. The chain uses TRBV9 and TRBJ2-1; a weak D match, TRBD2 (5 bases). Germline loops: CDR1 SGDLS, CDR2 YYNGEE. Trimming stripped 0 bases from V and 7 bases from J, with 5 bases between. CDR3 length equals 12 residues.

The DNA of the CDR3 is TGTGCCAGCAGTTCAGGCCTAGGCAATCAGCCCCAGCATTTT. Translation gives CASSSGLGNQPQHF. V usage is TRBV28 and J usage is TRBJ1-5; no clear D gene. CDR3 length equals 14 residues. From germline, CDR1 is MDHEN and CDR2 SYDVKM. The V gene lost 4 bases and the J gene lost 2 bases, with 9 bases spanning the gap.

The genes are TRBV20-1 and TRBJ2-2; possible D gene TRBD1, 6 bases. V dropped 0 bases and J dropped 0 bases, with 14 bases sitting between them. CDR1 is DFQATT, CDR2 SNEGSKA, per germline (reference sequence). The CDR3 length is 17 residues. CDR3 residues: CSARDPGHPTNTGELFF. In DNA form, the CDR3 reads TGCAGTGCTAGAGATCCGGGACACCCGACGAACACCGGGGAGCTGTTTTTT.

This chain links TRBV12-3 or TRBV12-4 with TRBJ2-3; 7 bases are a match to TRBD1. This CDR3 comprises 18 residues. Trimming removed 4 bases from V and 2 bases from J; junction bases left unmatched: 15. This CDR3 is CASSSHQSTGQNTDTQYF. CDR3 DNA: TGTGCCAGCAGTTCACACCAATCAACGGGACAGAACACAGATACGCAGTATTTT.

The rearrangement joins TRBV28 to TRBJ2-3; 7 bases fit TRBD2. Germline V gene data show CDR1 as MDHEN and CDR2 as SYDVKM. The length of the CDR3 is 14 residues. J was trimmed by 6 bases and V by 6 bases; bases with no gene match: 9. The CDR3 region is CASSSAGDTDTQYF. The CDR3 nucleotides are TGTGCCAGCAGCTCTGCGGGAGACACGGATACGCAGTATTTT. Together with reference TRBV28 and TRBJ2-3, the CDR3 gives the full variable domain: DVKVTQSSRYLVKRTGEKVFLECVQDMDHENMFWYRQDPGLGLRLIYFSYDVKMKEKGDIPEGYSVSREKKERFSLILESASTNQTSMYLCASSSAGDTDTQYFGPGTRLTVL.

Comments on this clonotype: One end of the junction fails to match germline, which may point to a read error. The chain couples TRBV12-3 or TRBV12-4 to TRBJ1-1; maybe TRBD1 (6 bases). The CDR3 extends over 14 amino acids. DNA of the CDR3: TGTACCAGCAGTCCCTCAGGGGTGAACACTGAAGCTTTCTTT. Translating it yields CTSSPSGVNTEAFF.

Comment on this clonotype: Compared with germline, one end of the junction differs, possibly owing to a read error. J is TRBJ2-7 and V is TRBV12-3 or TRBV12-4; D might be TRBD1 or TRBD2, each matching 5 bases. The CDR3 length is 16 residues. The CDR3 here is CASSSSGTLTSYKQYF. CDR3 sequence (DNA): TGTGCCAGCAGTTCCTCCGGGACGCTAACCTCCTACAAGCAGTACTTC.

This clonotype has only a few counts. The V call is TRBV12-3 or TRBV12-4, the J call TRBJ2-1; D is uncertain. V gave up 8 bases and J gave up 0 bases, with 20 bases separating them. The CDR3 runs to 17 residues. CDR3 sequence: CASAPNREFSSYNEQFF. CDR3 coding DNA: TGTGCCAGCGCCCCTAATCGTGAGTTCAGCTCCTACAATGAGCAGTTCTTC.

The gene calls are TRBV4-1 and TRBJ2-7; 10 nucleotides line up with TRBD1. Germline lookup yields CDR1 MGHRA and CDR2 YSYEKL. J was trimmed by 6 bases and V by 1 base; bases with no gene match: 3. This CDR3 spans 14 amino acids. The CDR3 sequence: CASSQGGQGREQYF. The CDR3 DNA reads TGCGCCAGCAGCCAAGGGGGACAGGGGCGCGAGCAGTACTTC.

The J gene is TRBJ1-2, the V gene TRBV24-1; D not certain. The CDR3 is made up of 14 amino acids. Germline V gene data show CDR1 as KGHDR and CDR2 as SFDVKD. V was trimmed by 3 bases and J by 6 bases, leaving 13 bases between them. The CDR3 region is CATSDGHGSDGYTF. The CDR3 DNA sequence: TGTGCCACCAGTGATGGGCACGGCTCGGATGGCTACACCTTC.

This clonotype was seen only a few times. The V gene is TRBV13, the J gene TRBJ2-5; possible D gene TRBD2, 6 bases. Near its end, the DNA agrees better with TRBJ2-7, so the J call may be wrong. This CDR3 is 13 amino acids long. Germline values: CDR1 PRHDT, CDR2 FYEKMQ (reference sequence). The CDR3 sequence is CASSFGKRVEQYF. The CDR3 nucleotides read TGTGCCAGCAGCTTTGGGAAGCGGGTCGAGCAGTACTTC.

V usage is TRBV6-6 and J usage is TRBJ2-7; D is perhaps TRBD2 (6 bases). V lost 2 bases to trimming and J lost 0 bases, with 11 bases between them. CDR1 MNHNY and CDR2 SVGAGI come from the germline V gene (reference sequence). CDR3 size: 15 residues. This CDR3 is CASSYPSASSYEQYF. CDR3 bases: TGTGCCAGCAGTTACCCTAGCGCGAGCTCCTACGAGCAGTACTTC.

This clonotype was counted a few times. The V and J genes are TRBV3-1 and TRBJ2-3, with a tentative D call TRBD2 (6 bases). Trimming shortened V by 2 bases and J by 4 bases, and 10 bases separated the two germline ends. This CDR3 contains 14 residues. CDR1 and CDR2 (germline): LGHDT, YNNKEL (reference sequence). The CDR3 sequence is CASSQRGGADTQYF. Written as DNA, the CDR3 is TGTGCCAGCAGCCAAAGGGGCGGGGCAGATACGCAGTATTTT.

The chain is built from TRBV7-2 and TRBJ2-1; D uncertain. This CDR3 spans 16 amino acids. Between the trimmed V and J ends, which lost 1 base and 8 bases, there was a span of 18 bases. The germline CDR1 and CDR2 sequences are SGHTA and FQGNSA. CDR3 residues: CASSLGSGLSVDEQFF. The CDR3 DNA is TGTGCCAGCAGCTTAGGGTCAGGCCTATCGGTAGATGAGCAGTTCTTC.

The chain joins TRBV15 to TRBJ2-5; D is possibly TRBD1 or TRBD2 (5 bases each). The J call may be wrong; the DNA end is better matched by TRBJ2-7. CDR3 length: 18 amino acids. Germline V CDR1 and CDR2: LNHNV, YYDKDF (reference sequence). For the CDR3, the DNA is TGTGCCACCAGCAGAACTCCGGGACGGTCCGCATATTCCTACGAGCAGTACTTC. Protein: CATSRTPGRSAYSYEQYF.

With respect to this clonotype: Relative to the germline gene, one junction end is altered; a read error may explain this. The CDR3 sequence is CASSELVMNGQFF. The CDR3 bases are TGTGCCAGCAGTGAATTAGTTATGAATGGGCAGTTCTTC. The gene calls are TRBV25-1 and TRBJ2-1; D gene uncertain. The CDR3 is 13 residues long. Germline CDR1 is MGHDK and CDR2 is SYGVNS.

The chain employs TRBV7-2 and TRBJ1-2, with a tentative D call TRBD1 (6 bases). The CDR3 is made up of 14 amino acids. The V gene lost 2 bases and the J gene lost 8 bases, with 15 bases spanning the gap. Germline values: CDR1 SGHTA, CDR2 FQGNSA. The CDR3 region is CASSLSRGARGYTF. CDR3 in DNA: TGTGCCAGCAGCTTAAGTCGGGGGGCGCGGGGCTACACCTTC.

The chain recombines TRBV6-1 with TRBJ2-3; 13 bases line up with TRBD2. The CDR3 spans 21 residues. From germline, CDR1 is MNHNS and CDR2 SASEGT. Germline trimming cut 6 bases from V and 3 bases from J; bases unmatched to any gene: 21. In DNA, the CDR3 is TGTGCCAGCAGCGCCGGGACAACGTTTGTGGGACTAGCGGGAATAACAGATACGCAGTATTTT. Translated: CASSAGTTFVGLAGITDTQYF.

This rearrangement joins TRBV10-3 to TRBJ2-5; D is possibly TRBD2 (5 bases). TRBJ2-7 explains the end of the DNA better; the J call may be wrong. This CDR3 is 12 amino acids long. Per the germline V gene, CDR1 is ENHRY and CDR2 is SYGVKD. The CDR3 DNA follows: TGTGCCATCAGTCCCCGGGGCTACGAGCAGTACTTC. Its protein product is CAISPRGYEQYF.

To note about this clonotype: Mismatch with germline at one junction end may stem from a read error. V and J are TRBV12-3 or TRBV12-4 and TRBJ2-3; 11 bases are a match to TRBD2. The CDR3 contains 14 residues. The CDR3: CASSLAGGVKVQYF. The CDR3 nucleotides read TGTGCCAGCAGCTTAGCGGGAGGGGTCAAGGTGCAGTATTTT.

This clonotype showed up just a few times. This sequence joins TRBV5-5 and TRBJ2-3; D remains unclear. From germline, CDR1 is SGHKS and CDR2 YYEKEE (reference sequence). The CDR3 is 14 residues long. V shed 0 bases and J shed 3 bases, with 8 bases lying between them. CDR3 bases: TGTGCCAGCAGCTTGGAACGGCGTACAGATACGCAGTATTTT. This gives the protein CASSLERRTDTQYF.

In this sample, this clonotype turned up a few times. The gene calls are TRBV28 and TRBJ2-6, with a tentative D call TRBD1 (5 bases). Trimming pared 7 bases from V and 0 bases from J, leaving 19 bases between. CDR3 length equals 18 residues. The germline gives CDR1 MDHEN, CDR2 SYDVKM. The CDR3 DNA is TGTGCCAGCACCACCGGTTTTAGACAGTTCTCTGGGGCCAACGTCCTGACTTTC. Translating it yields CASTTGFRQFSGANVLTF.

The CDR3 sequence: CASSQHGTSGASTDTQYF. The CDR3 coding sequence is TGTGCCAGCAGCCAACACGGGACTAGCGGAGCTAGCACAGATACGCAGTATTTT. The chain has TRBV3-1 and TRBJ2-3, with 11 positions matching TRBD2. The CDR3 consists of 18 residues. J lost 0 bases, V lost 2 bases, and 7 bases had no gene match. CDR1 and CDR2 from the germline V gene are LGHDT and YNNKEL (reference sequence).

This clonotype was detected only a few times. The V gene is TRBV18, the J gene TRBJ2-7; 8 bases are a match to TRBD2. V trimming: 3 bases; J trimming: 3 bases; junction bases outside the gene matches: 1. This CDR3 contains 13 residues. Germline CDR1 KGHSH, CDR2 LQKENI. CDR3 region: CASSPGTSYEQYF. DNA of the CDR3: TGTGCCAGCTCACCCGGGACTAGCTACGAGCAGTACTTC.

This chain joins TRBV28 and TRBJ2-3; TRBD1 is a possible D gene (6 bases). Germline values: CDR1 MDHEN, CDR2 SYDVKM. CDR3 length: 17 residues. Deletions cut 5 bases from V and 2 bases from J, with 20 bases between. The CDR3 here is CASSPARRGHHTDTQYF. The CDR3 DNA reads TGTGCCAGCAGTCCCGCCCGCAGGGGCCACCACACAGATACGCAGTATTTT.

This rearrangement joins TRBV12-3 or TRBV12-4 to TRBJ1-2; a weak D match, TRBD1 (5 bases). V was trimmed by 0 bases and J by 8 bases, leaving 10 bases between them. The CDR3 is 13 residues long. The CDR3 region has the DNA TGTGCCAGCAGTTTAGCGCAGGGCGTGGGCTACACCTTC. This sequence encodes CASSLAQGVGYTF.

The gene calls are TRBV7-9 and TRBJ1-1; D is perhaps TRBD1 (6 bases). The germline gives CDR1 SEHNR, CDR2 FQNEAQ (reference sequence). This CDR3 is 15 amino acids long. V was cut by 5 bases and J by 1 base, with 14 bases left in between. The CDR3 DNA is TGTGCCAGCAGCCCGCCCGGGACACAGAACACTGAAGCTTTCTTT. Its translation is CASSPPGTQNTEAFF.

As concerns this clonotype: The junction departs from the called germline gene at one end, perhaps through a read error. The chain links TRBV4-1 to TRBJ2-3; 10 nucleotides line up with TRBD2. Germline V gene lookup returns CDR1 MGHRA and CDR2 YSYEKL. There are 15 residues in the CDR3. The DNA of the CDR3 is TGCGCCAGCAGGCAAGCGGGAGGGCCAGCAGATACGCAGTATTTT. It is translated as CASRQAGGPADTQYF.